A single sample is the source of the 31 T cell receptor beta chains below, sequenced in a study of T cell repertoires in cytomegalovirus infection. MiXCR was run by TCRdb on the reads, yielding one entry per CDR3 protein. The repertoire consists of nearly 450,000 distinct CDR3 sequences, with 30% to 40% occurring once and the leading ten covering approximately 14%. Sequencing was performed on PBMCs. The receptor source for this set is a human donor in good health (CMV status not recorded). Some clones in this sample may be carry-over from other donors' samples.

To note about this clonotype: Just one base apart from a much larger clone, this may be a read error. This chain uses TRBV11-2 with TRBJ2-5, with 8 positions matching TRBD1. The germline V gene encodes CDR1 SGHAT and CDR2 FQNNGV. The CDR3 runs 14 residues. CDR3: CASSPQGGQEIQYF. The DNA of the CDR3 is TGTGCCAGCAGCCCACAGGGGGGCCAAGAGATCCAGTACTTC.

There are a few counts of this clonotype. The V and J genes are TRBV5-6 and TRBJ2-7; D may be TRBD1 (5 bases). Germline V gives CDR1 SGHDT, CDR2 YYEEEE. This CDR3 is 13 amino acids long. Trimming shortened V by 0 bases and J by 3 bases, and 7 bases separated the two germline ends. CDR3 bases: TGTGCCAGCAGCTTGGTAGGGGTCTACGAGCAGTACTTC. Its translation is CASSLVGVYEQYF.

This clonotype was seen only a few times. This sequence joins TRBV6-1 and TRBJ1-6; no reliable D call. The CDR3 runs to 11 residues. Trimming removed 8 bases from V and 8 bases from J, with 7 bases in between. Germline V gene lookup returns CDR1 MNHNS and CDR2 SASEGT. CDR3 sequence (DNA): TGTGCCAGCGGAGGAGATTCACCCCTCCACTTT. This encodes CASGGDSPLHF.

The CDR3 loop reads CATSADSRYNEQFF. DNA for the CDR3: TGTGCCACCAGTGCGGACAGTAGGTACAATGAGCAGTTCTTC. This chain connects TRBV24-1 to TRBJ2-1, with D possibly being TRBD1 (6 bases). Germline loops: CDR1 KGHDR, CDR2 SFDVKD. The V gene lost 5 bases and the J gene lost 4 bases, with 11 bases spanning the gap. The CDR3 has 14 amino acids.

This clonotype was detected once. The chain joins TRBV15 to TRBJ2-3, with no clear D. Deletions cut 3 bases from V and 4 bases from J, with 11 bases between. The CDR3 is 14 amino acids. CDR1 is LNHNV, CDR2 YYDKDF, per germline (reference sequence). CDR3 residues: CATSSHARSDTQYF. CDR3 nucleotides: TGTGCCACCAGCAGCCATGCCCGGTCAGATACGCAGTATTTT.

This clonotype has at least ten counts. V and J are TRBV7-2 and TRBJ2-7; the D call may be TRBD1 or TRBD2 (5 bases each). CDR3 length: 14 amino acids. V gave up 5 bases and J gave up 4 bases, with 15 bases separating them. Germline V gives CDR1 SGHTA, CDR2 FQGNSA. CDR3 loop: CASSRTGPSYEQYF. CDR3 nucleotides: TGTGCCAGCAGCCGGACGGGACCCAGTTACGAGCAGTACTTC.

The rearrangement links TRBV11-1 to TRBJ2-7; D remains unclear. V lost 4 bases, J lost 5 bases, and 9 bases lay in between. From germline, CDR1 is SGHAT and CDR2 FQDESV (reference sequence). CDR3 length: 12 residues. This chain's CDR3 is CASSSNLDEQYF. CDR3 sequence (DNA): TGTGCCAGCAGCTCAAACTTGGACGAGCAGTACTTC.

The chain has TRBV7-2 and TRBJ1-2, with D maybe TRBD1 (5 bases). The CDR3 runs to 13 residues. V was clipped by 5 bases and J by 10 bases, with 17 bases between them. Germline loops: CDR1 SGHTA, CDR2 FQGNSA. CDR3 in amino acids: CASSPHRGTVYTF. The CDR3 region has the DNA TGTGCCAGCAGCCCCCATCGGGGGACTGTCTACACCTTC.

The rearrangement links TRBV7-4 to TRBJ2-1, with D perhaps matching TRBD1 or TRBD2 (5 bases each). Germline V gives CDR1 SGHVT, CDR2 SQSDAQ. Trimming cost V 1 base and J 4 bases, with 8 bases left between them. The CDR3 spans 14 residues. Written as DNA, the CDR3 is TGTGCCAGCAGCTTAGTCGAGGGGTACAATGAGCAGTTCTTC. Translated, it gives CASSLVEGYNEQFF. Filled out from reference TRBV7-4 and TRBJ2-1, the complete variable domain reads GAGVSQSPRYKVAKRGRDVALRCDSISGHVTLYWYRQTLGQGSEVLTYSQSDAQRDKSGRPSGRFSAERPERSVSTLKIQRTEQGDSAVYLCASSLVEGYNEQFFGPGTRLTVL.

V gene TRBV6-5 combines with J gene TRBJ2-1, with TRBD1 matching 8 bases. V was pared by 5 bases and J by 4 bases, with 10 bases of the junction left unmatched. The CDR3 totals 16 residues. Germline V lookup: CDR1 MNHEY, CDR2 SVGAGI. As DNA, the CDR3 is TGTGCCAGCAGTCTCACAGGGGGAAATATATACAATGAGCAGTTCTTC. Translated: CASSLTGGNIYNEQFF.

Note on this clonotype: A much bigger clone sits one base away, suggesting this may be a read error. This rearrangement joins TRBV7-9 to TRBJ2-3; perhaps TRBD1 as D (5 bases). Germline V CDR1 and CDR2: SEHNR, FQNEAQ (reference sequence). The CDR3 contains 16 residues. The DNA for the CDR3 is TGTGCCAGCAGCTCGTCGTCGGTGGGGCTTGGAGATGCGCAGTATTTT. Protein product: CASSSSSVGLGDAQYF.

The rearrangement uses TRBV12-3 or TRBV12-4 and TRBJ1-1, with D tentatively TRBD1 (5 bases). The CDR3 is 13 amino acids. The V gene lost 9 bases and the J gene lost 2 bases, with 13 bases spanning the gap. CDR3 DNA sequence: TGTGCCAGTTTTGGGGGTATTAACACTGAAGCTTTCTTT. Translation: CASFGGINTEAFF.

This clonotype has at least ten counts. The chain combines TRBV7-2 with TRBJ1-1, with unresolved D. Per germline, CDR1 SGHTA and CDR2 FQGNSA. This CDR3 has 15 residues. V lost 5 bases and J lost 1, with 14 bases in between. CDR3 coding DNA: TGTGCCAGCAGCCCCCGCGGCCAGGCGAACACTGAAGCTTTCTTT. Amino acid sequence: CASSPRGQANTEAFF.

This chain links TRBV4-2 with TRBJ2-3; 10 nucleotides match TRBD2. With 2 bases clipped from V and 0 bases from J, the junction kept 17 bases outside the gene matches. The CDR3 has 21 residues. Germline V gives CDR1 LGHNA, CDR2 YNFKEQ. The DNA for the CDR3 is TGTGCCAGCAGCCAACCGACCCGGGGATCAGGACTAGCGGAAAGCACAGATACGCAGTATTTT. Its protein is CASSQPTRGSGLAESTDTQYF.

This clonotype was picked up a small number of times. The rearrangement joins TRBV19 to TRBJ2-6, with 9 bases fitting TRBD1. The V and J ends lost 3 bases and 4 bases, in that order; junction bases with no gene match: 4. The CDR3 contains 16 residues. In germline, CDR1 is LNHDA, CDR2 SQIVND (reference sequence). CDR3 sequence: CASSINRGPGANVLTF. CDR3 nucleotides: TGTGCCAGTAGTATTAACAGGGGGCCCGGGGCCAACGTCCTGACTTTC.

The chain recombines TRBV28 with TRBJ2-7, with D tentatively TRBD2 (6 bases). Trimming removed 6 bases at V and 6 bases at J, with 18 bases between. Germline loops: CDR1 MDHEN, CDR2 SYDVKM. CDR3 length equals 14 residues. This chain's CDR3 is CASRLDHGSLEQYF. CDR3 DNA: TGTGCCAGCAGACTCGACCACGGGAGCCTCGAGCAGTACTTC.

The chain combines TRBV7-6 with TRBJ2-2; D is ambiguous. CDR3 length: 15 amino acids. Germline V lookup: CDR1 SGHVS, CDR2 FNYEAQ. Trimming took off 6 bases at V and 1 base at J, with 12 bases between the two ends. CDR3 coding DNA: TGTGCCAGCAGTTCGCGTCCGGGGAACACCGGGGAGCTGTTTTTT. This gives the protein CASSSRPGNTGELFF.

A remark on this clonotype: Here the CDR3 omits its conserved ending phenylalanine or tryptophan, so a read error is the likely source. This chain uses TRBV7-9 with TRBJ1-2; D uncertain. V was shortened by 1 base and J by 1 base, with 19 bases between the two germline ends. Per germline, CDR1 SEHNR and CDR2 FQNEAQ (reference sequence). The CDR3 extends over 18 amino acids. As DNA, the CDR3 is TGTGCCAGCAGCTTAGTATTGGCAGAAACTTACTTTAACTATGGCTACACCTTA. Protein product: CASSLVLAETYFNYGYTL.

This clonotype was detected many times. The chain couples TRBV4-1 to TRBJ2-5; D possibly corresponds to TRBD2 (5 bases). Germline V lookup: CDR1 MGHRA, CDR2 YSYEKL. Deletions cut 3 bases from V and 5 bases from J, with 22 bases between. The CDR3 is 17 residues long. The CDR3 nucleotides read TGCGCCAGCAGCCAGGACCCTCCAGAGGAGGTAGGGGAGACCCAGTACTTC. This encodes CASSQDPPEEVGETQYF.

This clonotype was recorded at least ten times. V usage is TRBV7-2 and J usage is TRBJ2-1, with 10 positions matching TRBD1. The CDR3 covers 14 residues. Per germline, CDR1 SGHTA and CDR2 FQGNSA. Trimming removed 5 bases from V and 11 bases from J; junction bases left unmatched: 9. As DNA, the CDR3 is TGTGCCAGCAGCCCATCCGGGACAGGGGAACAGCAGTTCTTC. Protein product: CASSPSGTGEQQFF.

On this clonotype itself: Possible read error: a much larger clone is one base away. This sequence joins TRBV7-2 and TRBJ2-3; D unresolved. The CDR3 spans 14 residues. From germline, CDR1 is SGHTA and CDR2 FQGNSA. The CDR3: CSSSHGYSTDTQYF. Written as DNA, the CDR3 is TGTTCCAGCTCTCACGGATATAGCACAGATACGCAGTATTTT.

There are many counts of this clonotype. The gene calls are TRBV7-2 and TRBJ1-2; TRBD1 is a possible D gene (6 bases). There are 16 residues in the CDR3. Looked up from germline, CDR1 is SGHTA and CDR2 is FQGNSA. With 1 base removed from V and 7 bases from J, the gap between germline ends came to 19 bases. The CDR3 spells CASSLELGGQVAGYTF. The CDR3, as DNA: TGTGCCAGCAGCTTAGAGTTGGGGGGGCAGGTCGCTGGCTACACCTTC.

The DNA of the CDR3 is TGTGCCACCAGTGCCCCGCAAGACAGGTGTCCTCCAGATACGCAGTATTTT. Translating gives CATSAPQDRCPPDTQYF. V and J are TRBV24-1 and TRBJ2-3, with D possibly matching TRBD1 (6 bases). Germline CDR1 is KGHDR and CDR2 is SFDVKD. V lost 5 bases and J 4 bases, leaving 21 bases between the germline ends. The CDR3 sequence is 17 residues long.

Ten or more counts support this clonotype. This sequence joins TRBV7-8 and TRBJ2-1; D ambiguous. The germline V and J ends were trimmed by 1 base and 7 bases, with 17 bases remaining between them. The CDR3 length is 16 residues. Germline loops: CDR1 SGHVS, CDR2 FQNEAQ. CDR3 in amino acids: CASSLEGSSARNEQFF. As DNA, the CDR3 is TGTGCCAGCAGCTTAGAGGGCAGTTCAGCGAGGAATGAGCAGTTCTTC. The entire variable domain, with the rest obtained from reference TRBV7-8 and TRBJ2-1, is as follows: GAGVSQSPRYKVAKRGQDVALRCDPISGHVSLFWYQQALGQGPEFLTYFQNEAQLDKSGLPSDRFFAERPEGSVSTLKIQRTQQEDSAVYLCASSLEGSSARNEQFFGPGTRLTVL.

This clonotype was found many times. In nucleotides, the CDR3 is TGTGCCAGCAGCCAGGGACAGCAAATTCAGTACTTC. It encodes CASSQGQQIQYF. This chain links TRBV11-2 with TRBJ2-4; 7 positions agree with TRBD1. V dropped 5 bases and J dropped 10; count of bases not matched to a gene: 5. CDR3 length: 12 amino acids. The V gene's germline CDR1 is SGHAT and CDR2 FQNNGV.

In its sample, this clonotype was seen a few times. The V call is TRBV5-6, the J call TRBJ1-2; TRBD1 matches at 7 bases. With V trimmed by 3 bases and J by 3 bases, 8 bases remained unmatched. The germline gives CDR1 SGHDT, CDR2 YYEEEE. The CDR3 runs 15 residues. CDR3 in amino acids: CASSSRGGVDYGYTF. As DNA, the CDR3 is TGTGCCAGCAGCTCCAGGGGGGGGGTCGACTATGGCTACACCTTC.

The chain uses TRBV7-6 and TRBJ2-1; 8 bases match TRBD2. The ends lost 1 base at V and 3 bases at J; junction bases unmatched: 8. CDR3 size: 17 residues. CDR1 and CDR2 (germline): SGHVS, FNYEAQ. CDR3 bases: TGTGCCAGCAGCTTAGGTGGAACGGGGGGGCTCTACAATGAGCAGTTCTTC. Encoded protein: CASSLGGTGGLYNEQFF.

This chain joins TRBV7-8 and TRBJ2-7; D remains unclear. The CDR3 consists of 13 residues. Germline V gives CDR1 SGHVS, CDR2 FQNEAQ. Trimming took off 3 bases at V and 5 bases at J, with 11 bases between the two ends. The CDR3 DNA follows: TGTGCCAGCAGCTTCCGTCAGGTCGACGAGCAGTACTTC. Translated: CASSFRQVDEQYF.

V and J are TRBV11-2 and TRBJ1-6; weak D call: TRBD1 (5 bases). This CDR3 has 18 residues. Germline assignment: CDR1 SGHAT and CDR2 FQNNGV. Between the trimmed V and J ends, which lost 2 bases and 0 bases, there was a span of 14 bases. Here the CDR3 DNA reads TGTGCCAGCAGCTTAATGGGGCTCGAGAGCTCCTATAATTCACCCCTCCACTTT. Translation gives CASSLMGLESSYNSPLHF.

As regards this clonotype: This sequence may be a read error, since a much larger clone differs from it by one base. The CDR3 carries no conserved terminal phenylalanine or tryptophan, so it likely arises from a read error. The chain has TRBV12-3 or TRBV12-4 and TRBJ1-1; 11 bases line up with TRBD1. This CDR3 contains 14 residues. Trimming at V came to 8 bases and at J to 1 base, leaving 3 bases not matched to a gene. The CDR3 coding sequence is TGTGCCAGCGGACAGGGGGCGGCGAACACTGAAGCTTTCTGT. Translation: CASGQGAANTEAFC.

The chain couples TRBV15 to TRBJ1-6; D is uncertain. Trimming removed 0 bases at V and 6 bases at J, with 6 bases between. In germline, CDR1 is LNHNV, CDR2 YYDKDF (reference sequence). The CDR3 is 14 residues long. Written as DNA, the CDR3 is TGTGCCACCAGCAGAGACCCCAGTAATTCACCCCTCCACTTT. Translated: CATSRDPSNSPLHF. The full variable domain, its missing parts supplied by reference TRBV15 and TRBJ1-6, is DAMVIQNPRYQVTQFGKPVTLSCSQTLNHNVMYWYQQKSSQAPKLLFHYYDKDFNNEADTPDNFQSRRPNTSFCFLDIRSPGLGDTAMYLCATSRDPSNSPLHFGNGTRLTVT.